One sample yielded the 15 T cell receptor beta chains listed below, sequenced in a study of blood T cell repertoires in COVID-19. Profiling relied on immunoSEQ multiplex PCR, and the TCRdb table lists in-frame clones only, not all of them. The sample holds roughly 150,000 clones, 80% to 90% seen once. The source material was PBMCs or T cells enriched from blood (not recorded which). The receptor set was obtained from a woman in her forties or fifties who had recovered from COVID-19.

This clone was counted a few times. This sequence joins TRBV5-4 and TRBJ2-3; 9 bases are shared with TRBD2. Germline V lookup: CDR1 SGHNT, CDR2 YYREEE (reference sequence). The CDR3 contains 17 residues. Trimming took 1 base from V and 0 from J; bases not matched to a gene: 6. CDR3 DNA sequence: TGTGCCAGCAGCTTGAGGACTAGCGCCTCTAGCACAGATACGCAGTATTTT. It translates to CASSLRTSASSTDTQYF.

J is TRBJ2-1 and V is TRBV24-1; D gene ambiguous. V lost 2 bases, J lost 11 bases, and 6 bases lay in between. The CDR3 is 11 residues long. Germline V lookup: CDR1 KGHDR, CDR2 SFDVKD. CDR3: CATSDSVKQFF. The CDR3, as DNA: TGTGCCACCAGTGATTCCGTAAAGCAGTTCTTC.

The rearrangement links TRBV2 to TRBJ1-6; D is unresolved. V shed 6 bases and J shed 4 bases, with 10 bases lying between them. CDR1 is SNHLY and CDR2 is FYNNEI in the germline V gene. The CDR3 is made up of 14 amino acids. CDR3 DNA sequence: TGTGCCAGCAGCGCGAGCGCTTATAATTCACCCCTCCACTTT. Its protein is CASSASAYNSPLHF.

This chain uses TRBV19 with TRBJ1-6; 7 bases are a match to TRBD1. With V trimmed by 5 bases and J by 7 bases, 11 bases remained unmatched. CDR1 and CDR2 from the germline V gene are LNHDA and SQIVND (reference sequence). The CDR3 extends over 16 amino acids. The CDR3 DNA reads as TGTGCCAGTAGTGCACAGGGGACCCGTGGGAATTCACCCCTCCACTTT. It specifies CASSAQGTRGNSPLHF.

This chain connects TRBV11-3 to TRBJ1-1; D is perhaps TRBD1 (5 bases). The CDR3 loop spans 15 amino acids. CDR1 and CDR2 from the germline V gene are SGHNT and YENEEA. V was cut by 4 bases and J by 0 bases, with 12 bases left in between. CDR3 nucleotide sequence: TGTGCCAGCAGCTCCACAGGAAACATGAACACTGAAGCTTTCTTT. Translation: CASSSTGNMNTEAFF.

The rearrangement links TRBV7-9 to TRBJ2-1, with 10 bases matching TRBD2. With 2 bases clipped from V and 8 bases from J, the junction kept 6 bases outside the gene matches. Germline values: CDR1 SEHNR, CDR2 FQNEAQ (reference sequence). The CDR3 is made up of 15 amino acids. CDR3 region: CASSLSGRAVDEQFF. The CDR3, as DNA: TGTGCCAGCAGCTTAAGCGGGAGGGCAGTCGATGAGCAGTTCTTC.

The chain employs TRBV10-3 and TRBJ2-1, with TRBD2 matching over 8 bases. The CDR3 sequence is 16 residues long. V trimming: 1 base; J trimming: 8 bases; junction bases outside the gene matches: 10. In germline, CDR1 is ENHRY, CDR2 SYGVKD. The DNA of the CDR3 is TGTGCCATCAGTGAGTTCCGGACGGGGGGGGCCCATGAGCAGTTCTTC. Amino acids: CAISEFRTGGAHEQFF.

The J gene is TRBJ1-1, the V gene TRBV7-9, with 9 positions matching TRBD1. Germline V gene lookup returns CDR1 SEHNR and CDR2 FQNEAQ (reference sequence). The CDR3 has 14 amino acids. The ends lost 4 bases at V and 11 bases at J; junction bases unmatched: 11. This CDR3 reads CASSYDRGILRAFF. The CDR3 coding sequence is TGTGCCAGCAGCTATGACAGGGGGATTTTAAGGGCTTTCTTT.

This clone was found once. The V call is TRBV7-2, the J call TRBJ2-5; 8 bases are a match to TRBD1. The CDR3 runs 15 residues. Looked up from germline, CDR1 is SGHTA and CDR2 is FQGNSA. The V gene end was trimmed by 7 bases and the J gene end by 5 bases; junction bases not matched to a gene: 12. The CDR3 reads CASTLGDRFSETQYF. CDR3 DNA sequence: TGTGCCAGCACCCTAGGGGACAGGTTTTCGGAGACCCAGTACTTC. The complete variable domain, with remaining parts taken from reference TRBV7-2 and TRBJ2-5, reads GAGVSQSPSNKVTEKGKDVELRCDPISGHTALYWYRQSLGQGLEFLIYFQGNSAPDKSGLPSDRFSAERTGGSVSTLTIQRTQQEDSAVYLCASTLGDRFSETQYFGPGTRLLVL.

This clone was counted once. The rearrangement uses TRBV11-3 and TRBJ2-1; TRBD2 matches at 12 bases. J lost 10 bases, V lost 5 bases, and 6 bases had no gene match. The germline V gene encodes CDR1 SGHNT and CDR2 YENEEA. The length of the CDR3 is 14 residues. The CDR3 protein is CASSPGLAGSEQFF. CDR3 nucleotide sequence: TGTGCCAGCAGCCCTGGACTAGCGGGGAGCGAGCAGTTCTTC.

The J gene is TRBJ1-2, the V gene TRBV19; TRBD1 is a possible D gene (5 bases). Germline CDR1 LNHDA, CDR2 SQIVND (reference sequence). Trimming took 5 bases from V and 1 from J, leaving 11 bases between them. This CDR3 is built from 14 residues. The CDR3 DNA reads TGTGCCAGTAGTGTCCAGGGTCTTAACTATGGCTACACCTTC. Translated, it gives CASSVQGLNYGYTF.

Here the CDR3 reads CASSPGQGGYTF. CDR3 DNA: TGTGCCAGCAGCCCCGGACAGGGTGGCTACACCTTC. The V gene is TRBV11-2, the J gene TRBJ1-2; 8 bases fit TRBD1. With V trimmed by 5 bases and J by 7 bases, 3 bases remained unmatched. There are 12 residues in the CDR3. Germline assignment: CDR1 SGHAT and CDR2 FQNNGV. The full variable domain, with the rest looked up from reference TRBV11-2 and TRBJ1-2, is EAGVAQSPRYKIIEKRQSVAFWCNPISGHATLYWYQQILGQGPKLLIQFQNNGVVDDSQLPKDRFSAERLKGVDSTLKIQPAKLEDSAVYLCASSPGQGGYTFGSGTRLTVV.

This chain uses TRBV4-2 with TRBJ2-2; 13 bases agree with TRBD2. The CDR3 is 19 amino acids. Germline trimming cut 0 bases from V and 0 bases from J; bases unmatched to any gene: 4. Germline V gene data show CDR1 as LGHNA and CDR2 as YNFKEQ. The CDR3 reads CASSQEGTSGNTNTGELFF. The CDR3, as DNA: TGTGCCAGCAGCCAAGAAGGGACTAGCGGGAATACGAACACCGGGGAGCTGTTTTTT.

This chain connects TRBV19 to TRBJ2-3; D might be TRBD1 (6 bases). Germline assignment: CDR1 LNHDA and CDR2 SQIVND (reference sequence). The V end lost 5 bases, the J end lost 0 bases, and 12 bases lay between the germline ends. The CDR3 consists of 15 residues. CDR3 nucleotides: TGTGCCAGTAGTGGACAGAGGTCTAGCACAGATACGCAGTATTTT. Translating gives CASSGQRSSTDTQYF.

In DNA form, the CDR3 reads TGTGCCAGCAGTACCAGACAGGGCGGAAGGTACGAGCAGTACTTC. It codes for CASSTRQGGRYEQYF. The V and J genes are TRBV27 and TRBJ2-7; 7 bases align to TRBD1. Germline-derived CDR1 and CDR2 are MNHEY and SMNVEV (reference sequence). The CDR3 spans 15 residues. V shed 5 bases, J shed 4 bases, and the junction held 11 bases outside the gene matches.